The T cell receptor (beta chain) under discussion was sequenced for a study of blood T cell repertoires in COVID-19. Overall study: The analysed material was cDNA or gDNA that came from T cells, B-cell-depleted T cells, or PBMCs.

This clone has a count of ten or more. V was shortened by 0 bases and J by 2 bases, with 11 bases between the two germline ends. The germline CDR1 and CDR2 sequences are KGHSH and LQKENI. The CDR3 loop spans 15 amino acids. Here immunoSEQ multiplex PCR was the method, and the copy in TCRdb shows in-frame clones only, minus some. The sample shows around 100,000 clones, more than 80% of them seen only once. This receptor was taken from a woman aged 55-69 years with COVID-19, enrolled during active disease. This chain joins TRBV18 and TRBJ2-7; unclear D gene. The sample taken for sequencing was peripheral blood. DNA for the CDR3: TGTGCCAGCTCACCACCTCGCGCGGAGACCTACGAGCAGTACTTC. It yields the protein CASSPPRAETYEQYF. The variable domain in full, with the rest retrieved from reference TRBV18 and TRBJ2-7, is NAGVMQNPRHLVRRRGQEARLRCSPMKGHSHVYWYRQLPEEGLKFMVYLQKENIIDESGMPKERFSAEFPKEGPSILRIQQVVRGDSAAYFCASSPPRAETYEQYFGPGTRLTVT.